This entry concerns a single T cell receptor beta chain. The data stem from a study of blood T cell repertoires in COVID-19. About the study: COVID-19 samples from acute and convalescent phases originated in the United States, Italy and Spain. T cells, B-cell-depleted T cells, or PBMCs supplied cDNA or gDNA.

Original processing notes: Reference gene primer amplification yielded estimated nucleated cell counts. Assay used: immunoSEQ multiplex PCR; TCRdb lists only in-frame clones, some missing. V, J and clone size are those of that table, while D and trimming were read from the DNA. The table shows roughly 100,000 clones, with around four fifths occurring only once. The CDR3 sequence is 15 residues long. Trimming removed 6 bases from V and 3 bases from J; junction bases left unmatched: 9. Germline CDR1 reads SGHDN; CDR2 reads FVKESK. The origin of this receptor is a woman older than 75 with acute or convalescent COVID-19. This chain uses TRBV14 with TRBJ1-2, with 8 nucleotides matching TRBD1. Specimen: peripheral blood. CDR3 in DNA: TGTGCCAGCAGTCAAACACAGGGGGGGCACTATGGCTACACCTTC. Translated, it gives CASSQTQGGHYGYTF.